The next 14 T cell receptor beta chains were all read from a single sample in a study of blood T cell repertoires in COVID-19. Libraries were prepared by immunoSEQ multiplex PCR; TCRdb keeps only in-frame clonotypes and omits some of them. The sample holds 98,000 or so clones, 84% seen once. The source material was peripheral blood. These receptors were collected from a man in his 60s with acute or convalescent COVID-19.

The chain uses TRBV7-2 and TRBJ1-2; no reliable D call. Germline CDR1 SGHTA, CDR2 FQGNSA. The CDR3 has 13 residues. The V and J ends lost 6 bases and 8 bases respectively, with 16 bases between them. The CDR3 region is CASRKAGLEGYTF. CDR3 coding DNA: TGTGCCAGCAGAAAAGCGGGGTTAGAGGGCTACACCTTC.

The CDR3 nucleotides read TGTGCCAGCAGCGACCTTCTAGGGGCCAATCAGCCCCAGCATTTT. Amino acids: CASSDLLGANQPQHF. The J gene is TRBJ1-5, the V gene TRBV2, with D possibly being TRBD1 (5 bases). The V gene lost 6 bases and the J gene lost 3 bases, with 15 bases spanning the gap. Germline CDR1 is SNHLY and CDR2 is FYNNEI. This CDR3 has 15 residues.

The CDR3: CASSLQGGLQYEQFF. The DNA of the CDR3 is TGTGCCAGCAGCCTACAGGGCGGATTGCAGTATGAGCAGTTCTTC. V gene TRBV4-2 combines with J gene TRBJ2-1, with D perhaps TRBD1 (6 bases). Trimming pared 4 bases from V and 8 bases from J, leaving 18 bases between. The germline gives CDR1 LGHNA, CDR2 YNFKEQ. This CDR3 comprises 15 residues.

The chain couples TRBV25-1 to TRBJ2-7; D possibly corresponds to TRBD2 (6 bases). Germline V gene data show CDR1 as MGHDK and CDR2 as SYGVNS. The CDR3 spans 13 residues. V was shortened by 3 bases and J by 3 bases, with 9 bases between the two germline ends. DNA for the CDR3: TGTGCCAGCAGTGAGTCGGGACTCTACGAGCAGTACTTC. Its protein product is CASSESGLYEQYF.

This chain connects TRBV3-1 (or the pseudogene TRBV3-2) to TRBJ2-5, with 7 bases identical to TRBD1. Germline V gives CDR1 LGHDT, CDR2 YNNKEL (reference sequence). The CDR3 is made up of 13 amino acids. V lost 3 bases and J lost 5; bases outside the gene matches: 3. CDR3 residues: CASSQTGRETQYF. The CDR3 coding sequence is TGTGCCAGCAGCCAGACAGGGCGGGAGACCCAGTACTTC.

This clone was detected many times. The V gene is TRBV7-6, the J gene TRBJ2-3, with TRBD2 matching over 16 bases. The germline gives CDR1 SGHVS, CDR2 FNYEAQ. V dropped 5 bases and J dropped 1; count of bases not matched to a gene: 6. The CDR3 contains 18 residues. CDR3 region: CASSGPGLAGGRTDTQYF. In DNA, the CDR3 is TGTGCCAGCAGCGGACCGGGACTAGCGGGAGGGCGCACAGATACGCAGTATTTT.

CDR3 bases: TGCAGCGTTGAAGTGGGGGGAGGCACTGAAGCTTTCTTT. It translates to CSVEVGGGTEAFF. The J gene is TRBJ1-1, the V gene TRBV29-1; maybe TRBD1 (5 bases). This CDR3 has 13 amino acids. Trimming left V 1 base short and J 4 bases short, with 10 bases between. Germline loops: CDR1 SQVTM, CDR2 ANQGSEA.

The V call is TRBV4-2, the J call TRBJ2-5; 9 bases match TRBD2. Germline V gene sequence: CDR1 LGHNA, CDR2 YNFKEQ. The length of the CDR3 is 17 residues. J gave up 5 bases and V 2 bases, and 12 bases lay outside the gene matches. The CDR3 DNA reads as TGTGCCAGCAGCCAAAACAGAGGTAGCGGGAGCTTCGAGACCCAGTACTTC. Translation: CASSQNRGSGSFETQYF.

The J gene is TRBJ2-1, the V gene TRBV7-9; 8 bases are shared with TRBD1. CDR1 SEHNR and CDR2 FQNEAQ come from the germline V gene (reference sequence). The junction had 9 bases not matched to a gene; V was cut back by 5 bases and J by 6 bases. The CDR3 covers 15 residues. In nucleotides, the CDR3 is TGTGCCAGCAGCCCCGGGACAGGACCCACCAATGAGCAGTTCTTC. The encoded protein is CASSPGTGPTNEQFF. Combining the CDR3 with reference TRBV7-9 and TRBJ2-1 gives the whole variable domain DTGVSQNPRHKITKRGQNVTFRCDPISEHNRLYWYRQTLGQGPEFLTYFQNEAQLEKSRLLSDRFSAERPKGSFSTLEIQRTEQGDSAMYLCASSPGTGPTNEQFFGPGTRLTVL.

The V call is TRBV10-3, the J call TRBJ2-5; TRBD2 might be the D (7 bases). The V gene's germline CDR1 is ENHRY and CDR2 SYGVKD. Trimming stripped 8 bases from V and 3 bases from J, with 13 bases between. The CDR3 consists of 13 residues. CDR3 nucleotides: TGTGCCATCTCGGGCGGGGGCGAAGAGACCCAGTACTTC. It codes for CAISGGGEETQYF.

V and J are TRBV18 and TRBJ2-5, with D hard to call. Trimming left V 3 bases short and J 2 bases short, with 4 bases between. Germline loops: CDR1 KGHSH, CDR2 LQKENI. This CDR3 region has 12 residues. CDR3 bases: TGTGCCAGCTCACCTAAACAAGAGACCCAGTACTTC. It specifies CASSPKQETQYF.

The rearrangement uses TRBV11-3 and TRBJ2-2; D is undetermined. This CDR3 spans 13 amino acids. Germline V gene lookup returns CDR1 SGHNT and CDR2 YENEEA. Between the trimmed V and J ends, which lost 0 bases and 7 bases, there was a span of 6 bases. The CDR3 nucleotides read TGTGCCAGCAGCTTAGATAGCCACGGGGAGCTGTTTTTT. Its translation: CASSLDSHGELFF.

The chain links TRBV27 to TRBJ2-7; 8 nucleotides line up with TRBD1. V lost 3 bases and J lost 4; bases outside the gene matches: 5. The CDR3 totals 14 residues. Germline V gene lookup returns CDR1 MNHEY and CDR2 SMNVEV (reference sequence). The CDR3 bases are TGTGCCAGCAGTTTCGGACAGGGTTCGTACGAGCAGTACTTC. Protein: CASSFGQGSYEQYF.

This sequence joins TRBV15 and TRBJ1-3; TRBD1 might be the D (5 bases). Germline loops: CDR1 LNHNV, CDR2 YYDKDF (reference sequence). Trimming left V 1 base short and J 1 base short, with 11 bases between. This CDR3 is built from 16 residues. In nucleotides, the CDR3 is TGTGCCACCAGCAGAGGTTCGGGACTGTCTGGAAACACCATATATTTT. Protein: CATSRGSGLSGNTIYF.